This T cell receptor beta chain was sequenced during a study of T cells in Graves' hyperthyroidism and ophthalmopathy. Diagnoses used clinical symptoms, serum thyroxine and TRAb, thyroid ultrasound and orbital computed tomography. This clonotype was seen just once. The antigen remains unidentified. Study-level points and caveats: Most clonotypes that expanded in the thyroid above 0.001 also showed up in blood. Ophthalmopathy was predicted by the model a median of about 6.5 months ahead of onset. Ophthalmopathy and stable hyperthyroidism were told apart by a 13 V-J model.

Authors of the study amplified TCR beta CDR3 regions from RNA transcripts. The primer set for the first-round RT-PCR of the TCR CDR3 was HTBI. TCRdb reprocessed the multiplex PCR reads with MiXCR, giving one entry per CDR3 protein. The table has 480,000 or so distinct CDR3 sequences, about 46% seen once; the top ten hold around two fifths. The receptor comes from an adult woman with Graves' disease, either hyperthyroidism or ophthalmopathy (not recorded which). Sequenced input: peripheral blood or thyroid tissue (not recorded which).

CDR3 residues: CASRLINYGYTIYF. The CDR3 bases are TGTGCCAGTCGACTGATCAACTATGGCTACACCATATATTTT. The V call is TRBV19, the J call TRBJ1-3, with D unresolved. Per germline, CDR1 LNHDA and CDR2 SQIVND (reference sequence). The CDR3 is made up of 14 amino acids. V was pared by 8 bases and J by 8 bases, with 19 bases between.